This T cell receptor (beta chain) was observed in a study of vaccination and CD4 T cells after COVID-19. The sample's time point: late sampling 161 to 241 days after vaccination in a few convalescent patients. From the PCR reads, TCRdb called clonotypes with MiXCR, one entry per CDR3 protein. The sample contains 25,000 to 35,000 distinct CDR3 sequences, about 50% of which appear only once. This clonotype has a handful of counts. Germline-derived CDR1 and CDR2 are MNHNS and SASEGT. This CDR3 has 12 residues. V was clipped by 6 bases and J by 2 bases, with 8 bases between them. The V gene is TRBV6-1, the J gene TRBJ2-7, with D tentatively TRBD1 (5 bases). The sample consisted of CD4+ T cells from blood, taken about 7 months after SARS-CoV-2 vaccination. The TCR was taken from a human donor who had recovered from COVID-19. The CDR3 spells CASRTETYEQYF. The CDR3 DNA reads TGTGCCAGCAGGACAGAAACCTACGAGCAGTACTTC.